The clone carrying this T cell receptor (delta chain) was observed at least ten times. What it recognizes is unknown. The CDR3 extends over 23 amino acids. The V gene's germline CDR1 is TSWWSYY and CDR2 QGS. V was clipped by 3 bases and J by 3 bases; unmatched bases: 29. This sample is drawn from a study of γδ T cells in repeated Plasmodium falciparum infection. As for the study in general: Donors had four controlled P. falciparum NF54 infections over roughly 610 days. General observations from the study: Vdelta2-negative gammadelta repertoires appeared less diverse and less shared in Malian than Australian children. In Vdelta2-negative, largely Vdelta1+, gammadelta repertoires, repeated controlled infections appeared to drive clonal selection waves.

Flow sorting of PBMC yielded separate Vgamma9/Vdelta2+ and Vdelta2-negative gammadelta T cell populations for bulk repertoire analysis. TCRdb re-called the multiplex PCR reads using CATT. The repertoire holds 55,000 to 70,000 delta-chain clones, with roughly 1.8% as singletons. The material sequenced was gamma-delta T cells from blood. This sequence originates from a pool of human donors (malaria-infected and uninfected, not separated). The chain is built from TRDV1 and TRDJ1, with TRDD3 identical over 9 bases. TCRdb supplies no J gene; here it was assigned by aligning the nucleotide sequence to germline. The CDR3 DNA sequence: TGTGCTCTTGGGGACCCCCTCTTCCGAAGAACATTTTGGGGGATAGCCCAGGCCGATAAACTCATCTTT. This codes for CALGDPLFRRTFWGIAQADKLIF.